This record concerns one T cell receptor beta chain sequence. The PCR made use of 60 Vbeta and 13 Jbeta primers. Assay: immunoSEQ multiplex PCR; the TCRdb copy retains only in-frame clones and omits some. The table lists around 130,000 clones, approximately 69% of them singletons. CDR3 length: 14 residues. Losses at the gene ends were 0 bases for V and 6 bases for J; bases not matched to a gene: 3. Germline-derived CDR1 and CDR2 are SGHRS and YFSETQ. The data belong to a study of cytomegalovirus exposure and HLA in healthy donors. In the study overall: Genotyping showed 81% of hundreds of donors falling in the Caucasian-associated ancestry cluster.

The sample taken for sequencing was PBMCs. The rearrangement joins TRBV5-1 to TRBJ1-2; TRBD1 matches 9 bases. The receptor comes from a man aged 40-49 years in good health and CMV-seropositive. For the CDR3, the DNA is TGCGCCAGCAGCTTGGAAACAGGGGGCCATGGCTACACCTTC. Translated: CASSLETGGHGYTF.